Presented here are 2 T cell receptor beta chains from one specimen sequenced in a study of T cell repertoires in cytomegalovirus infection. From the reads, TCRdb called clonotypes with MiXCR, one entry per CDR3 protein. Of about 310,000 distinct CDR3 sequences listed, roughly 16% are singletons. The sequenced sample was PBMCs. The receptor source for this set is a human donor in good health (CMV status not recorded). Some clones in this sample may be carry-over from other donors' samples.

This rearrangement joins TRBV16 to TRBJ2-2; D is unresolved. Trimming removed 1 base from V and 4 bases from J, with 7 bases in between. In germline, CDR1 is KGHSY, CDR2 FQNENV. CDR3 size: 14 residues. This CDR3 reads CASSQYSFTGELFF. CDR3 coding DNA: TGTGCCAGCAGCCAATACAGTTTCACCGGGGAGCTGTTTTTT.

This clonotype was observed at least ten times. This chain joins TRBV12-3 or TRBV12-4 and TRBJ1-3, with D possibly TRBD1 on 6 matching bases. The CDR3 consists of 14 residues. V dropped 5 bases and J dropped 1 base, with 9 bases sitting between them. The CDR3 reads CASSPTGSGNTIYF. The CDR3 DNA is TGTGCCAGCAGTCCAACAGGGTCTGGAAACACCATATATTTT.